Listed below are T cell receptor beta chains from one sample, sequenced in a study of blood T cells in healthy people across ages. TCRdb processed the 5' RACE reads anew with MiXCR; each CDR3 protein has one entry. This table holds about 900,000 distinct CDR3 sequences, 62% found once. The sample was blood. The source is a man aged 25 to 40 in good health. Each CDR3 is given with its conserved first and last residue. The D gene is left open where the match is weak. The size of a clone is reported for some rows only, either as once, few or many, or as a class for expanded clones.

>TRBD1|TRBV4-3|TRBJ2-5|15|.
TGCGCCAGCAGCCAGGACAGGTTCGGTGAAGAGACCCAGTACTTC
CASSQDRFGEETQYF
>TRBD1|TRBV5-6|TRBJ2-7|15|.
TGTGCCAGCAGCCCGACAGGGGTCCTTTCCTACGAGCAGTACTTC
CASSPTGVLSYEQYF
>.|TRBV7-2|TRBJ1-1|15|.
TGTGCCAGCAGCTTAGGGCCCGTCCAGAACACTGAAGCTTTCTTT
CASSLGPVQNTEAFF
>TRBD1|TRBV7-2|TRBJ2-7|14|few
TGTGCCAGCAGTCAAGGACAGGGCAGGTACGAGCAGTACTTC
CASSQGQGRYEQYF
>TRBD1|TRBV6-2/TRBV6-3|TRBJ1-4|15|few
TGTGCCAGCAGTCAACTACAGGGGACTAATGAAAAACTGTTTTTT
CASSQLQGTNEKLFF
>.|TRBV20-1|TRBJ1-2|11|few
TGCAGTGCTTACAATAACTATGGCTACACCTTC
CSAYNNYGYTF
>.|TRBV10-3|TRBJ1-2|13|.
TGTGCCTTCTGGGGGAGTGAGGACTATGGCTACACCTTC
CAFWGSEDYGYTF
>TRBD2|TRBV4-1|TRBJ2-1|18|.
TGCGCCAGCAGCCAAGATGGGACTAGCGGGGGATACAACAATGAGCAGTTCTTC
CASSQDGTSGGYNNEQFF
>.|TRBV29-1|TRBJ2-1|14|many
TGCAGCGTGGCTGACATCGGCTCCTACAATGAGCAGTTCTTC
CSVADIGSYNEQFF
>TRBD2|TRBV7-9|TRBJ2-1|15|.
TGTGCCAGCAGCCCGGGGACTAGCGGCTTCAATGAGCAGTTCTTC
CASSPGTSGFNEQFF
>TRBD2|TRBV15|TRBJ2-3|14|.
TGTGCCACCAAGCTAGCGGACGTTACAGATACGCAGTATTTT
CATKLADVTDTQYF
>TRBD1|TRBV6-6|TRBJ2-7|14|.
TGTGCCAGCAGTTACCCGGACAGGGGCAACGAGCAGTACTTC
CASSYPDRGNEQYF
>.|TRBV25-1|TRBJ2-7|14|.
TGTGCCAGCAGTGAGAGACAGTTCTCCTACGAGCAGTACTTC
CASSERQFSYEQYF
>.|TRBV7-8|TRBJ2-3|17|.
TGTGCCAGCAGCTTAGCAGTGACTAGTATAGGCACAGATACGCAGTATTTT
CASSLAVTSIGTDTQYF
>.|TRBV7-2|TRBJ2-3|14|.
TGTGCCAGCAGCTCAACGACCTGGACAGATACGCAGTATTTT
CASSSTTWTDTQYF
>.|TRBV29-1|TRBJ1-1|13|.
TGCAGCGTGTACACAGGGACGCACACTGAAGCTTTCTTT
CSVYTGTHTEAFF
>TRBD2|TRBV6-5|TRBJ2-3|17|.
TGTGCCAGCAGTTACTCGCGGCGGGGGGGCCCCACGGATACGCAGTATTTT
CASSYSRRGGPTDTQYF
>TRBD1|TRBV7-9|TRBJ2-7|17|.
TGTGCCAGCAGCCCTGGGGGCCTGGGACAGGGGACCTACGAGCAGTACTTC
CASSPGGLGQGTYEQYF
>.|TRBV5-6|TRBJ2-6|18|many
TGTGCCAGCAGCTTGGGACAGGTGATTAGCTCTGGGGCCAACGTCCTGACTTTC
CASSLGQVISSGANVLTF
>TRBD2|TRBV12-3/TRBV12-4|TRBJ2-1|15|few
TGTGCCAGCATCCCCGGCGGGGGGGCAGGCAATGAGCAGTTCTTC
CASIPGGGAGNEQFF
>.|TRBV9|TRBJ1-2|13|.
TGTGCCAGCAGCGTGGGGGGGGGCTATGGCTACACCTTC
CASSVGGGYGYTF
>.|TRBV5-1|TRBJ2-1|16|.
TGCGCCAGCAGCCGCACCACCGGGACTCCCGACAATGAGCAGTTCTTC
CASSRTTGTPDNEQFF
>.|TRBV6-6|TRBJ2-1|16|few
TGTGCCAGCAGTTACTCAGGGACGGGGTATCACAATGAGCAGTTCTTC
CASSYSGTGYHNEQFF
>TRBD1|TRBV12-3/TRBV12-4|TRBJ2-7|16|.
TGTGCCAGCAGTGTCGCCCGGGACAGGGTTGAAGTCGAGCAGTACTTC
CASSVARDRVEVEQYF
>.|TRBV12-3/TRBV12-4|TRBJ1-6|14|.
TGTGCCAGCAGTTTAGGGGGGACGTATTCACCCCTCCACTTT
CASSLGGTYSPLHF
>.|TRBV9|TRBJ2-6|15|.
TGTGCCAGCAGCAACAGGGATTCTGGGGCCAACGTCCTGACTTTC
CASSNRDSGANVLTF
>.|TRBV5-1|TRBJ1-2|14|once
TGCGCCAGCAGCTTATCGCCGCTTAACTATGGCTACACCTTC
CASSLSPLNYGYTF
>.|TRBV7-3|TRBJ2-1|21|.
TGTGCCAGCAGCTTAAGGTTAACTACAATAGAGGCACCCACCTCCTACAATGAGCAGTTCTTC
CASSLRLTTIEAPTSYNEQFF
>.|TRBV27|TRBJ2-7|15|.
TGTGCCAGCAGTTTCCCAGGGAAGCATACCTACGAGCAGTACTTC
CASSFPGKHTYEQYF
>.|TRBV4-2|TRBJ2-1|15|.
TGTGCCAGCAGCCAAGATCTTTGGGTTTTCAATGAGCAGTTCTTC
CASSQDLWVFNEQFF
>TRBD1|TRBV9|TRBJ2-7|14|.
TGTGCCAGCTCCGGGAACAGGGGAGTAGACGAGCAGTACTTC
CASSGNRGVDEQYF
>.|TRBV7-9|TRBJ2-7|13|.
TGTGCCAGCAGCCCGATACAAACCTACGAGCAGTACTTC
CASSPIQTYEQYF
>.|TRBV7-2|TRBJ1-2|16|few
TGTGCCAGCAGCTGGGGTTGGGGGGGCGAGGGAAACGGCTACACCTTC
CASSWGWGGEGNGYTF
>.|TRBV11-3|TRBJ2-1|12|few
TGTGCCAGCAGCCACAGGTCGCGTGAGCAGTTCTTC
CASSHRSREQFF
>TRBD2|TRBV20-1|TRBJ2-1|18|many
TGCAGTGCTAGAGAATCCGGGACTAGCGGGGGAGCCTACAATGAGCAGTTCTTC
CSARESGTSGGAYNEQFF
>.|TRBV9|TRBJ2-3|16|once
TGTGCCAGCAGTGTAGTGGGGGGGGCTACCACAGATACGCAGTATTTT
CASSVVGGATTDTQYF